The text below deals with one TCR beta chain. What it recognizes is unknown. The data originate from a study of cytomegalovirus exposure and HLA in healthy donors. Whole-study findings and limits: Being productive about 87% or about 30% of the time was typical of most TCR beta V segments in an earlier analysis. Of the V segments, some could not be distinguished, including TRBV6-2 and TRBV6-3, and were excluded. One later analysis reportedly identified an Asian-associated ancestry cluster that showed fewer N-insertions than the roughly 600-donor mean.

The CDR3 totals 12 residues. CDR1 is SGHAT and CDR2 is FQNNGV in the germline V gene. V lost 0 bases, J lost 7 bases, and 6 bases lay in between. 13 Jbeta primers and 60 Vbeta primers were used for the PCR. The data were produced by immunoSEQ multiplex PCR, yet TCRdb's version contains in-frame clones alone and is incomplete. This table has about 130,000 clones, about 84% appearing once. The V and J genes are TRBV11-2 and TRBJ2-5; TRBD1 is a possible D gene (6 bases). The source material was PBMCs. This sequence was found in a man aged 35 to 55 in good health and CMV-seronegative. The CDR3 protein is CASSLEGGTQYF. CDR3 sequence (DNA): TGTGCCAGCAGCTTAGAAGGGGGGACCCAGTACTTC.